This TCR beta chain was observed in a study of blood T cell repertoires in COVID-19. Looking at the study overall: Researchers got acute and convalescent COVID-19 samples from the United States, Italy and Spain. The analysed material was cDNA or gDNA that came from T cells, B-cell-depleted T cells, or PBMCs.

Original methodology: Nucleated cell counts were estimated from reference gene primer amplification. The data were produced by immunoSEQ multiplex PCR, yet TCRdb's version contains in-frame clones alone and is incomplete. That table gives V, J and clone size, and the DNA gave D and trimming. This table has 250,000 to 400,000 clones, around 90% appearing once. Enrollment of patients from Seattle took place during active infection, with longitudinal follow-up. Germline V gene data show CDR1 as SQVTM and CDR2 as ANQGSEA. Deletions cut 1 base from V and 4 bases from J, with 10 bases between. The CDR3 runs to 13 residues.

Sequenced input: peripheral blood. V gene TRBV29-1 combines with J gene TRBJ1-2; D might be TRBD1 (6 bases). The source is a woman in her 30s with COVID-19, enrolled during active disease. CDR3 residues: CSVEAGDTYGYTF. For the CDR3, the DNA is TGCAGCGTTGAAGCAGGGGACACCTATGGCTACACCTTC.